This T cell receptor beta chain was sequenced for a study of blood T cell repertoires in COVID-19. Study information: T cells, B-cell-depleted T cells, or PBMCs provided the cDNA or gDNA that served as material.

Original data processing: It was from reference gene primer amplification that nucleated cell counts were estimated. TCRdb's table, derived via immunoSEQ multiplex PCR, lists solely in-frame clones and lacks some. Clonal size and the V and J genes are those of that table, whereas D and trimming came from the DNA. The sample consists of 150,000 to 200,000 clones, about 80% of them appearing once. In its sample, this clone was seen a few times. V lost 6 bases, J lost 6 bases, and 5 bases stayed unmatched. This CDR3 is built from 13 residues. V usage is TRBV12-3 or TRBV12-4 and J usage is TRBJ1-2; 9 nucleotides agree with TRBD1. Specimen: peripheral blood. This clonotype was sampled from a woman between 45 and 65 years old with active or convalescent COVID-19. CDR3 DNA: TGTGCCAGCAGAGACCGGACAGGGGATGGCTACACCTTC. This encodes CASRDRTGDGYTF.